This T cell receptor beta chain was identified in a study of vaccination effects on CD4 cells after COVID-19. Study details: Participants were given two doses of BNT162b2 or mRNA-1273 vaccine. Study-wide findings and caveats: Only a single clone (1 of 255 vaccine-induced clones in healthy vaccinees) cross-reacted with common cold coronaviruses.

After expansion with viral peptide pools in the ViraFEST assay, antigen-specific CD4+ T cells were sequenced. After roughly 9 days in culture, the CD4+ T cells were isolated. Vaccinated participants had no history of SARS-CoV-2 infection and tested negative for nucleocapsid antibodies. On both days 3 and 7, half of the culture medium was replaced with IL-2 medium. Deletions cut 6 bases from V and 5 bases from J, with 13 bases between. The CDR3 totals 13 residues. Per germline, CDR1 LGHNA and CDR2 YNFKEQ. The assay was immunoSEQ multiplex PCR, and TCRdb's table has in-frame clones only and misses some. The sample lists about 63,000 clones; roughly 75% were seen once. To note about this clone: Its antigen is undetermined.

The chain carries TRBV4-2 and TRBJ1-1; a possible D gene is TRBD1 (5 bases). The source of this sequence is a human donor who received a COVID-19 vaccine. The sample was CD4+ T cells from PBMCs cultured with HCoV-OC43 spike peptides, taken before COVID-19 vaccination. Subset denoted: HCoV-OC43 spike overlapping peptide pool stimulation. CDR3 residues: CASRGGGSTEAFF. CDR3 DNA: TGTGCCAGCAGGGGCGGGGGAAGTACTGAAGCTTTCTTT.